This TCR beta chain was captured by sequencing in a study of control samples from healthy donors and cancer patients (dated by TCRdb to the early 2020s). About this clone itself: The antigen it recognizes is unknown. No base quality information exists; no much larger clone differs at one position.

Clipping removes 7 bases from V and 3 bases from J, with 11 as the unmatched junction base count. The CDR3 numbers 15 residues from cysteine through phenylalanine. Only the CDR3 portion is preserved as DNA: 45 bases, with reading frame beginning at the first base. CDR1 and CDR2 (SGHVS, FNYEAQ) derive from the germline V gene. Libraries came from the immunoSEQ multiplex PCR assay. Held by TCRdb, this immuneACCESS table contains in-frame sequences only and omits some clones. Under half of the omission traces to an unresolved V gene where checked; the cause of the rest is unknown. The sample includes approximately 81,000 clones, with about 93% observed a single time. Around 4.9% of the sample comes from the top ten.

The rearrangement combines TRBV7-6 with TRBJ2-5, with 7 bases in between that match TRBD2. Sequencing input: blood. The clonotype originates from a woman younger than 35 in good health. The encoded CDR3 is CASTLLWGGKETQYF. The DNA reads as follows: TGTGCCAGCACCTTGTTGTGGGGGGGGAAAGAGACCCAGTACTTC.